Listed here is a single T cell receptor (beta chain). Its target is not known. The data originate from a study of shared clonotypes between healthy human individuals. Study-wide background: Each donor contributed plates that comprised three CD4 naive, three CD4 memory, two CD8 naive and one CD8 memory.

V shed 6 bases and J 1 base; nucleotides not matched to a gene: 7. Germline V CDR1 and CDR2: MNHEY, SVGAGI. The CDR3 runs to 15 residues. Findings of the study overall: Though the depth was large, rarefaction showed that sorted-subset sequencing was incomplete.

TCRdb's table, derived via immunoSEQ multiplex PCR, lists solely in-frame clones and lacks some. Of millions of clones listed, more than 85% were seen once; the top ten hold roughly 1.8%. Cells designated naive CD8 were CD45RO-negative and were positively selected for CCR7, with terminally differentiated effector memory CD45RA+ cells excluded. Every donor, a Caucasian adult, lived in Nashville, Tennessee. The source is a man younger than 30 in good health. Some clones in this sample may be carry-over from other donors' samples. Material: naive CD8+ T cells from PBMCs. This chain uses TRBV6-5 with TRBJ1-2; TRBD1 matches at 8 bases. CDR3 in DNA: TGTGCCAGCAGCCTACGACAGGGGTTTAACTATGGCTACACCTTC. Translation: CASSLRQGFNYGYTF.